A single sample is the source of the 27 T cell receptor beta chains below, sequenced in a study of CD8 T cells in Susac syndrome. Reverse transcription of about 0.45 to 1 ug RNA was carried out with random hexamers. MiXCR, applied by TCRdb to the immunoSEQ multiplex PCR reads, yields one record per CDR3 protein. The top ten clones hold around 0.093% of a sample with 200,000 or so distinct CDR3 sequences, under 97% of them seen once. Sequencing was performed on CD4+ T cells from PBMCs. The receptors come from a human donor with multiple sclerosis.

The rearrangement joins TRBV5-1 to TRBJ1-2; D is uncertain. V gave up 4 bases and J gave up 8 bases, with 24 bases separating them. The CDR3 is made up of 16 amino acids. CDR1 is SGHRS and CDR2 is YFSETQ in the germline V gene. In DNA form, the CDR3 reads TGCGCCAGCAGCGTGGAGGGATTGGCAGGTCGGAGGGGCTACACCTTC. Translated, it gives CASSVEGLAGRRGYTF. The full variable domain, in which reference TRBV5-1 and TRBJ1-2 provide the parts outside the CDR3, is KAGVTQTPRYLIKTRGQQVTLSCSPISGHRSVSWYQQTPGQGLQFLFEYFSETQRNKGNFPGRFSGRQFSNSRSEMNVSTLELGDSALYLCASSVEGLAGRRGYTFGSGTRLTVV.

This chain connects TRBV18 to TRBJ2-1; D perhaps matches TRBD2 (6 bases). Germline V CDR1 and CDR2: KGHSH, LQKENI. The CDR3 contains 13 residues. Deletions cut 3 bases from V and 15 bases from J, with 18 bases between. The CDR3: CASSPPGLGQLFF. The DNA for the CDR3 is TGTGCCAGCTCACCCCCGGGACTTGGGCAGTTGTTCTTC. The variable domain in full, completed from reference TRBV18 and TRBJ2-1, reads NAGVMQNPRHLVRRRGQEARLRCSPMKGHSHVYWYRQLPEEGLKFMVYLQKENIIDESGMPKERFSAEFPKEGPSILRIQQVVRGDSAAYFCASSPPGLGQLFFGPGTRLTVL.

This chain uses TRBV28 with TRBJ2-1, with 7 bases matching TRBD2. This CDR3 region has 15 residues. Germline V lookup: CDR1 MDHEN, CDR2 SYDVKM. The V segment lost 5 bases and the J segment 2 bases; nucleotides outside the gene matches: 6. The CDR3 DNA is TGTGCCAGCAGTAGCGCCGGGACTACCTACAATGAGCAGTTCTTC. Its protein is CASSSAGTTYNEQFF.

The rearrangement links TRBV7-9 to TRBJ2-4, with D perhaps TRBD1 or TRBD2 (5 bases each). The germline V and J ends were trimmed by 0 bases and 0 bases, with 12 bases remaining between them. Germline V CDR1 and CDR2: SEHNR, FQNEAQ (reference sequence). This CDR3 spans 17 amino acids. The CDR3 coding sequence is TGTGCCAGCAGCTTAGCTTACCGGGACCTAGCCAAAAACATTCAGTACTTC. Translated: CASSLAYRDLAKNIQYF.

The V call is TRBV14, the J call TRBJ2-1, with D possibly being TRBD2 (5 bases). CDR1 SGHDN and CDR2 FVKESK come from the germline V gene. The ends were cut back, 1 base at V and 4 bases at J, with 11 bases in the middle. This CDR3 has 15 amino acids. As DNA, the CDR3 is TGTGCCAGCAGCCAAGGTCTCCGGGGATACAATGAGCAGTTCTTC. Its protein is CASSQGLRGYNEQFF. Based on the CDR3 plus reference TRBV14 and TRBJ2-1, the full variable domain is EAGVTQFPSHSVIEKGQTVTLRCDPISGHDNLYWYRRVMGKEIKFLLHFVKESKQDESGMPNNRFLAERTGGTYSTLKVQPAELEDSGVYFCASSQGLRGYNEQFFGPGTRLTVL.

This clonotype was recorded once. The rearrangement links TRBV3-1 to TRBJ2-1; no clear D. There are 16 residues in the CDR3. V was cut by 0 bases and J by 3 bases, with 12 bases left in between. Germline CDR1 and CDR2: LGHDT and YNNKEL (reference sequence). The CDR3 DNA sequence: TGTGCCAGCAGCCAAGACCCCCCTAGGGACTACAATGAGCAGTTCTTC. Its translation: CASSQDPPRDYNEQFF.

This chain joins TRBV11-1 and TRBJ2-5; TRBD2 aligns across 7 bases. CDR1 is SGHAT and CDR2 is FQDESV in the germline V gene (reference sequence). The CDR3 extends over 15 amino acids. J lost 4 bases, V lost 6 bases, and 11 bases had no gene match. CDR3 DNA sequence: TGTGCCAGCAGTCAACGGTCTAGCGGCCGAGAGACCCAGTACTTC. Translation gives CASSQRSSGRETQYF. Full variable domain (missing parts from reference TRBV11-1 and TRBJ2-5): EAEVAQSPRYKITEKSQAVAFWCDPISGHATLYWYRQILGQGPELLVQFQDESVVDDSQLPKDRFSAERLKGVDSTLKIQPAELGDSAMYLCASSQRSSGRETQYFGPGTRLLVL.

The chain recombines TRBV30 with TRBJ2-7, with D perhaps being TRBD1 or TRBD2 (5 bases each). Germline V lookup: CDR1 GTSNPN, CDR2 SVGIG (reference sequence). The CDR3 has 13 residues. V shed 5 bases and J shed 0 bases, with 11 bases lying between them. The CDR3 here is CAWHTGTSYEQYF. CDR3 coding DNA: TGTGCCTGGCATACCGGGACCTCCTACGAGCAGTACTTC.

This chain links TRBV5-1 with TRBJ2-7, with D perhaps given as TRBD1 or TRBD2 (5 bases each). Germline CDR1 SGHRS, CDR2 YFSETQ. Trimming removed 1 base from V and 6 bases from J, with 8 bases in between. CDR3 length: 12 amino acids. CDR3 in DNA: TGCGCCAGCAGCTTGACGAGGGGCGAGCAGTACTTC. Translated, it gives CASSLTRGEQYF.

This clonotype appeared a single time. The genes are TRBV29-1 and TRBJ1-2, with unresolved D. Trimming pared 3 bases from V and 5 bases from J, leaving 13 bases between. The CDR3 length is 13 residues. The germline gives CDR1 SQVTM, CDR2 ANQGSEA. The CDR3 DNA reads TGCAGCGTTGATGCGGCGGACCATTATGGCTACACCTTC. It specifies CSVDAADHYGYTF.

The rearrangement joins TRBV12-3 or TRBV12-4 to TRBJ2-5; 12 bases line up with TRBD2. This CDR3 contains 14 residues. Unmatched junction bases numbered 1, after V lost 6 bases and J lost 2 bases. CDR3 DNA sequence: TGTGCCAGCAGCGGACTAGCGGGGCAAGAGACCCAGTACTTC. Its protein product is CASSGLAGQETQYF.

This chain joins TRBV29-1 and TRBJ1-1; D ambiguous. Trimming shortened V by 4 bases and J by 8 bases, and 8 bases separated the two germline ends. The CDR3 spans 10 residues. CDR1 and CDR2 from the germline V gene are SQVTM and ANQGSEA. The CDR3: CSVAWGEAFF. CDR3 in DNA: TGCAGCGTTGCTTGGGGAGAAGCTTTCTTT.

The chain uses TRBV6-1 and TRBJ2-3, with D possibly being TRBD2 (5 bases). CDR1 and CDR2 (germline): MNHNS, SASEGT. V gave up 1 base and J gave up 8 bases, with 13 bases separating them. The CDR3 contains 14 residues. Here the CDR3 DNA reads TGTGCCAGCAGTGAAGTGCCCGCCGCGGGTACGCAGTATTTT. Translation gives CASSEVPAAGTQYF.

This clonotype showed up just once. The chain has TRBV7-9 and TRBJ2-7; D is perhaps TRBD1 or TRBD2 (5 bases each). CDR3 length: 14 residues. The V gene lost 2 bases and the J gene lost 5 bases, with 13 bases spanning the gap. Germline V CDR1 and CDR2: SEHNR, FQNEAQ (reference sequence). The CDR3 DNA follows: TGTGCCAGCAGCTTATCCGGGACCACCAACGAGCAGTACTTC. Its protein product is CASSLSGTTNEQYF.

The J gene is TRBJ2-7, the V gene TRBV6-2 or TRBV6-3, with 9 bases identical to TRBD2. Trimming removed 6 bases from V and 5 bases from J; junction bases left unmatched: 11. This CDR3 spans 15 amino acids. CDR1 is MNHEY, CDR2 SVGEGT, per germline. The CDR3 sequence: CASRDGGTSRHEQYF. CDR3 DNA sequence: TGTGCCAGCAGAGACGGAGGGACTAGCAGGCACGAGCAGTACTTC.

The chain uses TRBV5-1 and TRBJ1-4, with D perhaps TRBD1 (5 bases). Germline V lookup: CDR1 SGHRS, CDR2 YFSETQ. The CDR3 is made up of 13 amino acids. Trimming took off 3 bases at V and 6 bases at J, with 9 bases between the two ends. CDR3: CASSYQGDEKLFF. The CDR3 DNA is TGCGCCAGCAGCTACCAGGGTGATGAAAAACTGTTTTTT.

The gene calls are TRBV27 and TRBJ2-7; D is unclear. From germline, CDR1 is MNHEY and CDR2 SMNVEV (reference sequence). This CDR3 contains 13 residues. Between the trimmed V and J ends, which lost 6 bases and 4 bases, there was a span of 13 bases. The CDR3 protein is CASSISTSYEQYF. In nucleotides, the CDR3 is TGTGCCAGCAGCATCTCTACGTCGTACGAGCAGTACTTC.

The rearrangement links TRBV12-3 or TRBV12-4 to TRBJ2-7; D might be TRBD2 (5 bases). Trimming left V 6 bases short and J 0 bases short, with 9 bases between. CDR3 length: 13 amino acids. For the CDR3, the DNA is TGTGCCAGCAGCCGAGACTACTCCTACGAGCAGTACTTC. It yields the protein CASSRDYSYEQYF.

This chain links TRBV20-1 with TRBJ1-6, with D tentatively TRBD1 (5 bases). Germline CDR1 reads DFQATT; CDR2 reads SNEGSKA (reference sequence). The CDR3 sequence is 13 residues long. V was clipped by 1 base and J by 8 bases, with 9 bases between them. The CDR3: CSARVGGDSPLHF. For the CDR3, the DNA is TGCAGTGCTAGAGTCGGGGGAGATTCACCCCTCCACTTT.

The rearrangement uses TRBV20-1 and TRBJ2-3, with D perhaps matching TRBD2 (6 bases). The CDR3 extends over 13 amino acids. Germline V lookup: CDR1 DFQATT, CDR2 SNEGSKA (reference sequence). V gave up 3 bases and J gave up 2 bases, with 9 bases separating them. This chain's CDR3 is CSASAGYTDTQYF. CDR3 nucleotides: TGCAGTGCTAGCGCGGGGTACACAGATACGCAGTATTTT.

V is TRBV20-1 and J is TRBJ2-7; D is undetermined. V was cut by 5 bases and J by 6 bases, with 8 bases left in between. Germline V gene sequence: CDR1 DFQATT, CDR2 SNEGSKA (reference sequence). CDR3 length: 10 residues. The CDR3 nucleotides read TGCAGTGCTGCGAATTCCGAGCAGTACTTC. As protein: CSAANSEQYF.

The V call is TRBV3-1, the J call TRBJ1-2, with D tentatively TRBD1 (5 bases). CDR3 length: 15 amino acids. CDR1 is LGHDT and CDR2 is YNNKEL in the germline V gene (reference sequence). V lost 1 base and J 2 bases, leaving 11 bases between the germline ends. CDR3 bases: TGTGCCAGCAGCCAAGGGGGCAGGCAGAACTATGGCTACACCTTC. Translation gives CASSQGGRQNYGYTF.

V is TRBV15 and J is TRBJ1-5; D unclear. CDR1 is LNHNV, CDR2 YYDKDF, per germline (reference sequence). The CDR3 runs to 16 residues. V was trimmed by 0 bases and J by 6 bases, leaving 15 bases between them. The CDR3 region is CATSRDLPNTGQPQHF. Here the CDR3 DNA reads TGTGCCACCAGCAGAGATCTTCCTAATACGGGTCAGCCCCAGCATTTT.

V is TRBV5-4 and J is TRBJ1-3; D is perhaps TRBD1 (6 bases). Germline-derived CDR1 and CDR2 are SGHNT and YYREEE (reference sequence). This CDR3 spans 17 amino acids. V gave up 0 bases and J gave up 4 bases, with 17 bases separating them. This CDR3 reads CASSLGVPQGTGNTIYF. The CDR3 DNA sequence: TGTGCCAGCAGCTTGGGGGTCCCTCAGGGGACGGGAAACACCATATATTTT.

This chain uses TRBV9 with TRBJ2-3; no firm D call. CDR3 length: 15 amino acids. V dropped 0 bases and J dropped 4 bases, with 12 bases sitting between them. Germline V gene lookup returns CDR1 SGDLS and CDR2 YYNGEE. CDR3 region: CASSVGEGIADTQYF. DNA of the CDR3: TGTGCCAGCAGCGTAGGGGAAGGAATCGCAGATACGCAGTATTTT.

This chain connects TRBV7-9 to TRBJ2-3; tentative D call: TRBD2 (5 bases). The CDR3 has 16 amino acids. Trimming took off 2 bases at V and 0 bases at J, with 12 bases between the two ends. Germline CDR1 SEHNR, CDR2 FQNEAQ (reference sequence). The CDR3 DNA sequence: TGTGCCAGCAGCTTACACTACCAGCGGAGCACAGATACGCAGTATTTT. This encodes CASSLHYQRSTDTQYF.

The V gene is TRBV20-1, the J gene TRBJ2-7; TRBD1 agrees at 10 bases. With V trimmed by 5 bases and J by 4 bases, 11 bases remained unmatched. CDR1 DFQATT and CDR2 SNEGSKA come from the germline V gene (reference sequence). CDR3 length: 15 amino acids. In nucleotides, the CDR3 is TGCAGTGCTCATAACCGGGACAGGGGATCGTACGAGCAGTACTTC. This translates into CSAHNRDRGSYEQYF.